This TCR beta chain was identified during a study of T cell responses to AZD1222 COVID-19 vaccine. Sequenced by immunoSEQ multiplex PCR; TCRdb stores in-frame clones only, minus some. The sample has about 140,000 clones, about 88% seen once. In regard to this clone: Its matching antigen is unknown.

Study-wide results and caveats: Unmutated variant regions are reportedly the target of nearly half of TCRs that are spike-specific.

Sequencing was performed on peripheral blood, taken 28 days after the second AZD1222 dose. This receptor was obtained from an adult who received the AZD1222 COVID-19 vaccine.

The CDR3 sequence: CASSFASPEKLFF. The CDR3 DNA is TGTGCCAGCAGTTTTGCCAGCCCAGAAAAACTGTTTTTT. The J gene is TRBJ1-4, the V gene TRBV28, with unresolved D. V was shortened by 3 bases and J by 8 bases, with 10 bases between the two germline ends. CDR1 is MDHEN and CDR2 is SYDVKM in the germline V gene. The CDR3 is 13 amino acids.